This TCR beta chain originates from a study of blood T cell repertoires in COVID-19. For the study at large: Sources were T cells, B-cell-depleted T cells, or PBMCs; the material itself was cDNA or gDNA.

Cohort placement rested on clinical history that participants reported themselves. Germline V gene sequence: CDR1 DFQATT, CDR2 SNEGSKA (reference sequence). Losses at the gene ends were 6 bases for V and 4 bases for J; bases not matched to a gene: 9. The CDR3 has 13 amino acids. Libraries were prepared by immunoSEQ multiplex PCR; TCRdb keeps only in-frame clonotypes and omits some of them. The table lists about 280,000 clones, roughly 90% of them singletons. The chain recombines TRBV20-1 with TRBJ2-7; the match to TRBD1 covers 7 bases. Sequencing was performed on PBMCs or T cells enriched from blood (not recorded which). This clonotype was obtained from a man aged 35-49 years who had been exposed to COVID-19. The CDR3 DNA reads TGCAGTGCCAGTGACAGGGTCTCGTACGAGCAGTACTTC. Protein product: CSASDRVSYEQYF.